The clone carrying this T cell receptor (beta chain) was picked up a small number of times. The sample comes from a study of neurological immune-mediated disorders. The unsorted libraries were made from 2 million PBMCs kept at -80 C. The method for making cDNA was 5'RACE, and it used 10-nucleotide random UMIs. TCRdb passed the 5' RACE reads through MiXCR, listing each CDR3 protein once. This sample has about 76,000 distinct CDR3 sequences, with approximately 17% found just once. The CDR3 consists of 16 residues. V dropped 0 bases and J dropped 4 bases, with 15 bases sitting between them. The V gene's germline CDR1 is LGHNA and CDR2 YNFKEQ.

The chain couples TRBV4-2 to TRBJ2-5, with a tentative D call TRBD2 (5 bases). What was sequenced was PBMCs. This clonotype originated in a woman between 40 and 55 years old in good health. This chain's CDR3 is CASSQDFGRGLETQYF. Written as DNA, the CDR3 is TGTGCCAGCAGCCAAGATTTCGGACGAGGGTTAGAGACCCAGTACTTC.